This entry is about one T cell receptor (beta chain). This entry is derived from a study of blood T cell repertoires in COVID-19. Study context: The United States, Italy and Spain supplied acute and convalescent COVID-19 samples.

The CDR3 consists of 16 residues. With 2 bases clipped from V and 7 bases from J, the junction kept 10 bases outside the gene matches. CDR1 is MDHEN and CDR2 is SYDVKM in the germline V gene. As originally analysed: Reference gene primer amplification yielded estimated nucleated cell counts. Some clones are missing from TCRdb's copy, which holds only in-frame ones; the method was immunoSEQ multiplex PCR. That table gives V, J and clone size, and the DNA gave D and trimming. The sample carries roughly 220,000 clones, over 70% recorded once. The sequenced sample was peripheral blood. The genes are TRBV28 and TRBJ1-4; the match to TRBD1 covers 7 bases. This clonotype was sampled from a woman aged 70-85 years with acute or convalescent COVID-19. DNA of the CDR3: TGTGCCAGCAGTTTAACCAGGGGGGCAATACTTGAAAAACTGTTTTTT. Its translation is CASSLTRGAILEKLFF.